These 23 T cell receptor beta chains share one sample of origin, sequenced in a study of immune heterogeneity within non-small cell lung tumors. Multiplex PCR amplified TCR beta CDR3 with 32 V and 13 J primers. TCRdb ran MiXCR on the multiplex PCR reads and lists one entry per CDR3 protein. The sample includes 21,000 or so distinct CDR3 sequences, approximately 30% seen only once; the top ten take around 4%. TCRs were amplified from approximately 0.65 ug gDNA of bulk tumor per sample. Several spatially distant biopsies were obtained per primary tumor intraoperatively. Patients went through curative surgery, and their non-small cell lung cancer was untreated and newly diagnosed. Material: lung tumor tissue. Every receptor here comes from a man aged 40-49 years with non-small cell lung cancer.

The chain employs TRBV7-9 and TRBJ1-6; D not certain. The CDR3 is 15 amino acids. V shed 6 bases and J shed 7 bases, with 16 bases lying between them. Germline V gene data show CDR1 as SEHNR and CDR2 as FQNEAQ (reference sequence). CDR3 in DNA: TGTGCCAGCAGATTCAATTCTGGGGAAAATTCACCCCTCCACTTT. Encoded protein: CASRFNSGENSPLHF.

In the case of this clonotype: The conserved closing phenylalanine or tryptophan is absent in this CDR3, likely reflecting a read error. This sequence joins TRBV10-3 and TRBJ2-7; D unclear. Trimming left V 4 bases short and J 4 bases short, with 5 bases between. The length of the CDR3 is 11 residues. CDR1 ENHRY and CDR2 SYGVKD come from the germline V gene. CDR3 sequence reads: CAISGGYEQYS. For the CDR3, the DNA is TGTGCCATCAGTGGGGGATACGAGCAGTACTCC.

This clonotype was observed many times. The chain has TRBV7-6 and TRBJ1-2; a possible D gene is TRBD1 (5 bases). This CDR3 is 16 amino acids long. V shed 5 bases and J shed 5 bases, with 21 bases lying between them. The V gene's germline CDR1 is SGHVS and CDR2 FNYEAQ. CDR3 protein: CASSPQSDGGLYGYTF. The CDR3 DNA sequence: TGTGCCAGCAGCCCCCAATCCGACGGGGGTTTATATGGCTACACCTTC.

The sample holds a few counts of this clonotype. The rearrangement joins TRBV14 to TRBJ2-2, with D uncertain. The CDR3 totals 13 residues. Germline V CDR1 and CDR2: SGHDN, FVKESK. V lost 1 base and J lost 2, with 2 bases in between. Here the CDR3 reads CASSQANTGELFF. Written as DNA, the CDR3 is TGTGCCAGCAGCCAAGCCAACACCGGGGAGCTGTTTTTT.

This clonotype has a handful of counts. V usage is TRBV7-9 and J usage is TRBJ2-7, with TRBD2 matching over 10 bases. V shed 5 bases and J 6 bases; nucleotides not matched to a gene: 10. Germline CDR1 reads SEHNR; CDR2 reads FQNEAQ (reference sequence). This CDR3 has 15 residues. The CDR3 reads CASSPRTSGRGEQYF. The CDR3 DNA reads as TGTGCCAGCAGCCCCCGGACTAGCGGAAGAGGCGAGCAGTACTTC.

The CDR3 spells CASSLAAGSNQPQHF. In nucleotides, the CDR3 is TGTGCCAGCAGCTTAGCGGCAGGGAGCAATCAGCCCCAGCATTTT. V and J are TRBV7-2 and TRBJ1-5, with a tentative D call TRBD1 (5 bases). The germline V gene encodes CDR1 SGHTA and CDR2 FQGNSA. With 0 bases removed from V and 1 base from J, the gap between germline ends came to 7 bases. The CDR3 totals 15 residues.

This clonotype was counted once. One base away lies a much larger clone, so this may be a sequencing read error. This sequence joins TRBV6-2 or TRBV6-3 and TRBJ2-7, with D perhaps TRBD1 (6 bases). Germline V CDR1 and CDR2: MNHEY, SVGEGT. The CDR3 length is 12 residues. CDR3 sequence (DNA): TGTGACAGCAGGGACAACTCCTACGAGCAGTACTTC. Amino acid sequence: CDSRDNSYEQYF.

V is TRBV11-3 and J is TRBJ2-2; possible D gene TRBD2, 6 bases. The germline V and J ends were trimmed by 8 bases and 6 bases, with 22 bases remaining between them. CDR1 is SGHNT and CDR2 is YENEEA in the germline V gene. CDR3 length: 16 residues. CDR3 in amino acids: CASAPGRDSGAGELFF. The DNA of the CDR3 is TGTGCCAGCGCCCCTGGTCGCGATAGCGGAGCCGGGGAGCTGTTTTTT.

This clonotype has at least ten counts. The CDR3 region is CALGTKTKGTQYF. DNA of the CDR3: TGTGCTTTAGGGACTAAAACCAAAGGGACCCAGTACTTC. The chain links TRBV12-5 to TRBJ2-5, with 7 bases matching TRBD2. The CDR3 runs to 13 residues. V dropped 11 bases and J dropped 7; count of bases not matched to a gene: 13. CDR1 and CDR2 (germline): LGHNT, FRNRAP.

This clonotype was found a few times. The gene calls are TRBV19 and TRBJ1-3; tentatively, D is TRBD1 (5 bases). CDR3 size: 17 residues. From germline, CDR1 is LNHDA and CDR2 SQIVND (reference sequence). Trimming pared 7 bases from V and 0 bases from J, leaving 19 bases between. The DNA for the CDR3 is TGTGCCAGTACCCTGGGACGGACCCAACACTCTGGAAACACCATATATTTT. Amino acid sequence: CASTLGRTQHSGNTIYF.

This chain links TRBV4-1 with TRBJ2-1; 9 nucleotides match TRBD2. This CDR3 is 17 amino acids long. The germline V gene has CDR1 MGHRA and CDR2 YSYEKL. With 4 bases clipped from V and 2 bases from J, the junction kept 9 bases outside the gene matches. CDR3 in DNA: TGCGCCAGCAGCCGATGGGCGCGGGAGGGAACCTACAATGAGCAGTTCTTC. Residues: CASSRWAREGTYNEQFF.

This clonotype was detected ten times or more. The rearrangement uses TRBV27 and TRBJ2-7; TRBD1 agrees at 10 bases. The V segment lost 5 bases and the J segment 2 bases; nucleotides outside the gene matches: 6. CDR1 is MNHEY and CDR2 is SMNVEV in the germline V gene (reference sequence). The CDR3 totals 15 residues. For the CDR3, the DNA is TGTGCCAGCAGTCCGACGACAGGGGGCGCCTACGAGCAGTACTTC. Translating it yields CASSPTTGGAYEQYF.

Worth noting for this clonotype: A read error may be the cause here, since a much bigger clone is one base away. The V and J genes are TRBV20-1 and TRBJ2-1; D may be TRBD2 (6 bases). CDR1 and CDR2 from the germline V gene are DFQATT and SNEGSKA (reference sequence). The CDR3 is made up of 14 amino acids. The V end lost 2 bases, the J end lost 7 bases, and 15 bases lay between the germline ends. CDR3 protein: CSARSRTMWNEQFF. CDR3 DNA: TGCAGTGCTAGATCCCGGACTATGTGGAATGAGCAGTTCTTC.

For this clonotype: A much larger clone lies a single base off, so this may be a read error. The chain has TRBV18 and TRBJ1-2; 9 nucleotides agree with TRBD1. Germline V gives CDR1 KGHSH, CDR2 LQKENI. The CDR3 covers 15 residues. The chain's CDR3 is CACSPGDRADYGYTF. The DNA of the CDR3 is TGTGCCTGCTCACCAGGGGACAGGGCCGACTATGGCTACACCTTC.

The table lists this clonotype with a few counts. The V gene is TRBV14, the J gene TRBJ2-7, with D uncertain. The CDR3 runs 16 residues. The germline V gene has CDR1 SGHDN and CDR2 FVKESK. V was clipped by 1 base and J by 3 bases, with 16 bases between them. The CDR3 coding sequence is TGTGCCAGCAGCCAAGCTCCCCGCTCCCCCAACTACGAGCAGTACTTC. This encodes CASSQAPRSPNYEQYF.

As to this clonotype: With a much larger clone just one base away, this may be a read error. V is TRBV6-1 and J is TRBJ1-5, with D possibly matching TRBD1 (6 bases). Germline V CDR1 and CDR2: MNHNS, SASEGT. The CDR3 has 16 residues. Trimming pared 5 bases from V and 6 bases from J, leaving 20 bases between. The DNA of the CDR3 is TGTGCCAGCAGTAGGCATGGGACATGGACCATTCAGCCCCAGCATTTT. Protein: CASSRHGTWTIQPQHF.

This clonotype was observed a few times. CDR3 in amino acids: CASRLRVNEQFF. The CDR3 DNA sequence: TGTGCCAGTAGACTCAGGGTTAACGAGCAGTTCTTC. The V and J genes are TRBV19 and TRBJ2-1; weak D call: TRBD1 (5 bases). Trimming pared 6 bases from V and 10 bases from J, leaving 13 bases between. The CDR3 covers 12 residues. Germline loops: CDR1 LNHDA, CDR2 SQIVND (reference sequence).

This clonotype is a singleton in its sample. The chain links TRBV7-9 to TRBJ1-1; D call uncertain. Trimming stripped 0 bases from V and 1 base from J, with 6 bases between. The CDR3 runs to 14 residues. Germline V gene sequence: CDR1 SEHNR, CDR2 FQNEAQ (reference sequence). CDR3 bases: TGTGCCAGCAGCTTAGCCCCGGGGAACACTGAAGCTTTCTTT. Its translation is CASSLAPGNTEAFF.

With regard to this clonotype: Given a much more abundant clone one base away, this may be a read error. The rearrangement links TRBV20-1 to TRBJ2-7; D possibly corresponds to TRBD1 (5 bases). In germline, CDR1 is DFQATT, CDR2 SNEGSKA (reference sequence). V lost 8 bases to trimming and J lost 5 bases, with 19 bases between them. The CDR3 has 13 residues. The CDR3 DNA reads TGCAGTTCTCCCAGGGTGGGGCTCCACGAGCAGTACTTC. This sequence encodes CSSPRVGLHEQYF.

In regard to this clonotype: Given a much more abundant clone one base away, this may be a read error. This chain joins TRBV2 and TRBJ2-7; 14 nucleotides align to TRBD2. J gave up 0 bases and V 4 bases, and 8 bases lay outside the gene matches. CDR3 size: 18 residues. CDR1 and CDR2 (germline): SNHLY, FYNNEI. In nucleotides, the CDR3 is TGTGCCAGCAGTGGTCGGACTAGCGGGAGGTCAAGCTCCTACGAGCAGTACTTC. Protein sequence: CASSGRTSGRSSSYEQYF.

In this sample, this clonotype turned up many times. The chain links TRBV6-1 to TRBJ2-7, with 7 bases matching TRBD2. J lost 6 bases, V lost 5 bases, and 16 bases had no gene match. This CDR3 region has 16 residues. Germline assignment: CDR1 MNHNS and CDR2 SASEGT. CDR3 DNA: TGTGCCAGCAGTACACTGCGCGGGAGTGCCGAACTCGAGCAGTACTTC. Protein: CASSTLRGSAELEQYF.

This clonotype was counted a few times. This rearrangement joins TRBV6-5 to TRBJ1-5, with D possibly being TRBD1 (6 bases). The V gene's germline CDR1 is MNHEY and CDR2 SVGAGI. The CDR3 covers 16 residues. V lost 0 bases, J lost 7 bases, and 16 bases lay in between. CDR3 protein: CASSYSIGGSSQPQHF. The CDR3 DNA follows: TGTGCCAGCAGTTACTCGATAGGGGGAAGTAGCCAGCCCCAGCATTTT.

Concerning this clonotype: Being one base from a much bigger clone, this may be a read error. The chain couples TRBV30 to TRBJ2-7; 8 bases fit TRBD1. Germline V gives CDR1 GTSNPN, CDR2 SVGIG (reference sequence). The CDR3 is made up of 14 amino acids. The CDR3 sequence: CAWRGGTGSYEQHF. CDR3 DNA sequence: TGTGCCTGGAGGGGTGGGACAGGCTCCTACGAGCAGCACTTC. Looking up the rest from reference TRBV30 and TRBJ2-7 gives the full variable domain: SQTIHQWPATLVQPVGSPLSLECTVEGTSNPNLYWYRQAAGRGLQLLFYSVGIGQISSEVPQNLSASRPQDRQFILSSKKLLLSDSGFYLCAWRGGTGSYEQHFGPGTRLTVT.